The 30 T cell receptor beta chains presented below share a single source sample, sequenced in a study of T cell repertoires in cytomegalovirus infection. A single record per CDR3 protein comes from TCRdb applying MiXCR to the reads. The sample consists of around 740,000 distinct CDR3 sequences, roughly 35% of them appearing once. Material: PBMCs. The receptors here all came from a human donor in good health (CMV status not recorded). Some clones in this sample may be carry-over from other donors' samples.

Notes on this clonotype: This sequence may be a read error, since a much larger clone differs from it by one base. The chain employs TRBV7-6 and TRBJ2-7, with TRBD2 identical over 9 bases. The CDR3 is made up of 17 amino acids. J gave up 0 bases and V 4 bases, and 10 bases lay outside the gene matches. Per germline, CDR1 SGHVS and CDR2 FNYEAQ. As DNA, the CDR3 is TGTGCCAGCAGCTCAGAGGGCCTTAGCGGGGGCTCCTACGAGCAGTACTTC. Encoded protein: CASSSEGLSGGSYEQYF.

This clonotype was seen only once. The chain uses TRBV7-2 and TRBJ1-2, with D possibly matching TRBD1 (6 bases). Trimming shortened V by 1 base and J by 2 bases, and 11 bases separated the two germline ends. This CDR3 spans 15 amino acids. Germline loops: CDR1 SGHTA, CDR2 FQGNSA. CDR3 amino acids: CASSLDPRGNYGYTF. CDR3 in DNA: TGTGCCAGCAGCTTAGACCCCAGGGGAAACTATGGCTACACCTTC.

The chain employs TRBV28 and TRBJ1-5, with D possibly being TRBD1 (5 bases). Looked up from germline, CDR1 is MDHEN and CDR2 is SYDVKM. CDR3 length: 14 amino acids. Between the trimmed V and J ends, which lost 9 bases and 7 bases, there was a span of 19 bases. The CDR3 sequence is CASLPGVIRQPQHF. As DNA, the CDR3 is TGTGCCAGTCTCCCGGGGGTCATTAGGCAGCCCCAGCATTTT.

The V and J genes are TRBV6-1 and TRBJ2-7; the D gene is possibly TRBD1 (6 bases). Trimming cost V 6 bases and J 1 base, with 13 bases left between them. CDR3 length: 14 amino acids. The germline V gene encodes CDR1 MNHNS and CDR2 SASEGT. Here the CDR3 DNA reads TGTGCCAGCAGGGAAACAGGGATTTCCTACGAGCAGTACTTC. This codes for CASRETGISYEQYF.

This clonotype was counted only a few times. The V gene is TRBV9, the J gene TRBJ2-3; D is possibly TRBD1 (5 bases). Germline lookup yields CDR1 SGDLS and CDR2 YYNGEE. This CDR3 region has 15 residues. The V end lost 0 bases, the J end lost 3 bases, and 11 bases lay between the germline ends. CDR3 coding DNA: TGTGCCAGCAGCGTAGCTGCAGGGTGGACAGATACGCAGTATTTT. This sequence encodes CASSVAAGWTDTQYF.

The chain carries TRBV5-1 and TRBJ2-1, with 7 positions matching TRBD2. Germline V CDR1 and CDR2: SGHRS, YFSETQ. The junction had 10 bases not matched to a gene; V was cut back by 2 bases and J by 5 bases. The CDR3 sequence is 16 residues long. The CDR3 sequence: CASSLVAGLAHNEQFF. The CDR3 bases are TGCGCCAGCAGCTTAGTAGCGGGTCTGGCCCACAATGAGCAGTTCTTC.

The J gene is TRBJ2-1, the V gene TRBV10-3; the match to TRBD2 covers 11 bases. The CDR3 is made up of 14 amino acids. The V and J ends lost 7 bases and 5 bases, in that order; junction bases with no gene match: 4. CDR1 is ENHRY, CDR2 SYGVKD, per germline. CDR3 nucleotides: TGTGCCATCACCGGGACTAGCGGAAACAATGAGCAGTTCTTC. It is translated as CAITGTSGNNEQFF.

There are a few counts of this clonotype. The chain carries TRBV5-1 and TRBJ2-7; D gene unclear. Trimming cost V 1 base and J 1 base, with 9 bases left between them. Per germline, CDR1 SGHRS and CDR2 YFSETQ. The CDR3 is 14 residues long. The CDR3 sequence is CASSLWGTSYEQYF. For the CDR3, the DNA is TGCGCCAGCAGCTTGTGGGGAACATCCTACGAGCAGTACTTC.

The gene calls are TRBV10-3 and TRBJ2-3; 8 positions match TRBD1. The CDR3 has 15 amino acids. The V gene end was trimmed by 6 bases and the J gene end by 3 bases; junction bases not matched to a gene: 8. Germline assignment: CDR1 ENHRY and CDR2 SYGVKD. CDR3 bases: TGTGCCATCAGAATCGGACAGGGAGGAACAGATACGCAGTATTTT. This encodes CAIRIGQGGTDTQYF.

This rearrangement joins TRBV25-1 to TRBJ1-6; 11 positions match TRBD1. From germline, CDR1 is MGHDK and CDR2 SYGVNS. There are 16 residues in the CDR3. The ends lost 8 bases at V and 9 bases at J; junction bases unmatched: 12. The CDR3 nucleotides are TGTGCCAGCTCCATGTCCGGGACAGGGGGAATTTCACCCCTCCACTTT. Protein sequence: CASSMSGTGGISPLHF.

This clonotype was counted between two and nine times. This rearrangement joins TRBV27 to TRBJ2-1; D remains unclear. Germline values: CDR1 MNHEY, CDR2 SMNVEV (reference sequence). This CDR3 has 15 amino acids. V was clipped by 5 bases and J by 7 bases, with 18 bases between them. CDR3 in DNA: TGTGCCAGCAGTCCTACGATTAGCTTGTCAAATGAGCAGTTCTTC. Translating gives CASSPTISLSNEQFF.

The rearrangement uses TRBV9 and TRBJ1-2, with TRBD1 matching 7 bases. With V trimmed by 0 bases and J by 7 bases, 15 bases remained unmatched. The V gene's germline CDR1 is SGDLS and CDR2 YYNGEE. This CDR3 contains 17 residues. Here the CDR3 reads CASSVGEGAVGRIGYTF. In DNA form, the CDR3 reads TGTGCCAGCAGCGTAGGGGAGGGGGCGGTTGGCCGGATTGGCTACACCTTC.

The CDR3 spells CASSSGGSITGELFF. The CDR3 nucleotides are TGTGCCAGCAGTTCGGGGGGGTCGATAACCGGGGAGCTGTTTTTT. The chain combines TRBV11-3 with TRBJ2-2; 8 positions match TRBD2. The CDR3 has 15 residues. The ends lost 6 bases at V and 5 bases at J; junction bases unmatched: 8. Germline V gene sequence: CDR1 SGHNT, CDR2 YENEEA.

This clonotype was seen ten or more times. The rearrangement links TRBV7-2 to TRBJ2-5, with D perhaps TRBD1 (6 bases). From germline, CDR1 is SGHTA and CDR2 FQGNSA. V gave up 5 bases and J gave up 4 bases, with 17 bases separating them. The CDR3 is 15 residues long. The DNA for the CDR3 is TGTGCCAGCAGCCCGCAGGGCCAGGGGATAGAGACCCAGTACTTC. It is translated as CASSPQGQGIETQYF.

This clonotype was seen a few times. The chain joins TRBV15 to TRBJ1-4, with TRBD1 matching over 8 bases. The germline gives CDR1 LNHNV, CDR2 YYDKDF (reference sequence). Losses at the gene ends were 0 bases for V and 8 bases for J; bases not matched to a gene: 8. CDR3 length equals 16 residues. The CDR3 sequence is CATSRERTGTGEKLFF. CDR3 DNA sequence: TGTGCCACCAGCAGAGAACGGACAGGGACCGGGGAAAAACTGTTTTTT.

Only one count was recorded for this clonotype. A read error is likely, as this CDR3 ends without the conserved phenylalanine or tryptophan. The limits of the CDR3 on the DNA are not certain, so only TCRdb's listed CDR3 is given. The rearrangement links TRBV28 to TRBJ1-3. The CDR3 totals 17 residues, both ends included. Germline V gene sequence: CDR1 MDHEN, CDR2 SYDVKM. The CDR3 loop is CASSWDSFSLTGNTISV.

The chain couples TRBV7-9 to TRBJ2-3, with TRBD1 identical over 10 bases. This CDR3 is 17 amino acids long. The germline CDR1 and CDR2 sequences are SEHNR and FQNEAQ (reference sequence). The V segment lost 6 bases and the J segment 2 bases; nucleotides outside the gene matches: 11. Here the CDR3 DNA reads TGTGCCAGCAGTTGGCCTCCGGGACAGGGGAACACAGATACGCAGTATTTT. It codes for CASSWPPGQGNTDTQYF.

The table lists this clonotype with a few counts. This chain joins TRBV24-1 and TRBJ1-2; a weak D match, TRBD1 (5 bases). Trimming shortened V by 4 bases and J by 3 bases, and 11 bases separated the two germline ends. The CDR3 runs to 14 residues. The germline gives CDR1 KGHDR, CDR2 SFDVKD. The CDR3 sequence is CATSEPDRYYGYTF. DNA of the CDR3: TGTGCCACCAGTGAACCCGACAGATACTATGGCTACACCTTC.

The sample holds a few counts of this clonotype. V and J are TRBV5-1 and TRBJ2-6, with TRBD2 as a possible D gene (5 bases). Germline CDR1 is SGHRS and CDR2 is YFSETQ. Trimming stripped 10 bases from V and 2 bases from J, with 13 bases between. The CDR3 sequence is 14 residues long. CDR3 DNA: TGCGCCGGCGGAGAGGGCGCTGGGGCCAACGTCCTGACTTTC. Translated, it gives CAGGEGAGANVLTF.

The gene calls are TRBV28 and TRBJ2-7, with 7 bases aligning to TRBD2. Germline CDR1 reads MDHEN; CDR2 reads SYDVKM. The CDR3 runs to 15 residues. Trimming removed 5 bases from V and 1 base from J; junction bases left unmatched: 8. The CDR3 DNA reads as TGTGCCAGCAGTCGGGCGGGAGAAGCTTCCTACGAGCAGTACTTC. Protein product: CASSRAGEASYEQYF.

Comments on this clonotype: The junction departs from the called germline gene at one end, perhaps through a read error. The chain recombines TRBV24-1 with TRBJ1-2; D unresolved. Germline V gene lookup returns CDR1 KGHDR and CDR2 SFDVKD. The CDR3 is 15 amino acids. The CDR3 DNA reads as TGTGCCACCAGTTATTTGAAGGGCGGCTCCTATGGCTACACCTTC. Translated, it gives CATSYLKGGSYGYTF.

This clonotype was seen at least ten times. This chain links TRBV7-2 with TRBJ1-3; TRBD1 agrees at 7 bases. The CDR3 consists of 16 residues. Per the germline V gene, CDR1 is SGHTA and CDR2 is FQGNSA. J lost 0 bases, V lost 0 bases, and 2 bases had no gene match. CDR3 loop: CASSLAGTVSGNTIYF. In DNA form, the CDR3 reads TGTGCCAGCAGCTTAGCCGGGACAGTCTCTGGAAACACCATATATTTT.

Many counts were recorded for this clonotype. This chain uses TRBV7-2 with TRBJ1-2; maybe TRBD1 (6 bases). Per the germline V gene, CDR1 is SGHTA and CDR2 is FQGNSA. Trimming took 0 bases from V and 6 from J, leaving 11 bases between them. This CDR3 has 14 residues. In DNA, the CDR3 is TGTGCCAGCAGCTTAGCCACGGACAGAAATGGCTACACCTTC. Its translation: CASSLATDRNGYTF. The full variable domain, in which reference TRBV7-2 and TRBJ1-2 provide the parts outside the CDR3, is GAGVSQSPSNKVTEKGKDVELRCDPISGHTALYWYRQSLGQGLEFLIYFQGNSAPDKSGLPSDRFSAERTGGSVSTLTIQRTQQEDSAVYLCASSLATDRNGYTFGSGTRLTVV.

This clonotype was seen a handful of times. The chain combines TRBV6-2 or TRBV6-3 with TRBJ2-1; a possible D gene is TRBD2 (5 bases). CDR3 length: 17 amino acids. Germline V gene sequence: CDR1 MNHEY, CDR2 SVGEGT. V lost 2 bases and J lost 5, with 19 bases in between. CDR3 amino acids: CASSYEQREGRDNEQFF. CDR3 bases: TGTGCCAGCAGTTACGAACAACGGGAAGGTCGGGACAATGAGCAGTTCTTC.

This chain joins TRBV12-3 or TRBV12-4 and TRBJ1-1; 9 nucleotides line up with TRBD1. J lost 0 bases, V lost 4 bases, and 6 bases had no gene match. The CDR3 extends over 16 amino acids. Written as DNA, the CDR3 is TGTGCCAGCAGTTCCCCGTGGGACAGGGTGAACACTGAAGCTTTCTTT. Its translation: CASSSPWDRVNTEAFF.

This clonotype was seen only once. The chain is built from TRBV6-1 and TRBJ1-5; TRBD1 matches 8 bases. The junction had 7 bases not matched to a gene; V was cut back by 4 bases and J by 5 bases. This CDR3 is built from 15 residues. Germline V CDR1 and CDR2: MNHNS, SASEGT. CDR3 region: CASSAGTGGYQPQHF. The CDR3 nucleotides read TGTGCCAGCAGTGCCGGGACAGGTGGTTATCAGCCCCAGCATTTT.

The chain combines TRBV6-6 with TRBJ2-1; D may be TRBD1 (5 bases). The germline CDR1 and CDR2 sequences are MNHNY and SVGAGI (reference sequence). V was pared by 4 bases and J by 9 bases, with 7 bases between. The CDR3 runs to 11 residues. CDR3 in amino acids: CASSWGTEQFF. The CDR3 DNA reads TGTGCCAGCAGTTGGGGCACTGAGCAGTTCTTC.

The V and J genes are TRBV7-2 and TRBJ2-3; maybe TRBD2 (5 bases). The V and J ends lost 5 bases and 4 bases respectively, with 10 bases between them. Germline V gives CDR1 SGHTA, CDR2 FQGNSA. The CDR3 spans 13 residues. CDR3 bases: TGTGCCAGCAGCGGACGAGCGGCAGATACGCAGTATTTT. This sequence encodes CASSGRAADTQYF.

The rearrangement joins TRBV5-1 to TRBJ1-6; D not certain. CDR1 is SGHRS, CDR2 YFSETQ, per germline. V was cut by 4 bases and J by 10 bases, with 24 bases left in between. This CDR3 spans 17 amino acids. CDR3 DNA sequence: TGCGCCAGCAGCGATCCCGGCAGGCCGAGCGCTGGGTCACCCCTCCACTTT. Translation: CASSDPGRPSAGSPLHF.

Only a few counts were recorded for this clonotype. As DNA, the CDR3 is TGTGCCAGCAGTCCCACCCCCGGGACAGCTAGAAACACCATATATTTT. It is translated as CASSPTPGTARNTIYF. The chain recombines TRBV28 with TRBJ1-3, with TRBD1 identical over 7 bases. This CDR3 region has 16 residues. CDR1 is MDHEN, CDR2 SYDVKM, per germline. V lost 5 bases, J lost 5 bases, and 12 bases stayed unmatched.